Only a few counts were recorded for the clone carrying this T cell receptor beta chain. What it recognizes is unknown. V was cut by 8 bases and J by 9 bases, with 11 bases left in between. The CDR3 length is 11 residues. From germline, CDR1 is MNHNS and CDR2 SASEGT. The sample is drawn from a study of early T cells in non-severe SARS-CoV-2 infection. TCRdb processed the 5' RACE reads anew with MiXCR; each CDR3 protein has one entry. The sample consists of under 20,000 distinct CDR3 sequences, approximately 4.4% of them appearing once. Regarding the study as a whole: Anti-spike CD8 responses were favored in VDJdb matching, and private and CD4 specificities were missed.

This TCR was recovered from an adult who was a healthcare worker with PCR-confirmed SARS-CoV-2 infection or an uninfected control (not recorded which). The sequenced sample consisted of whole blood. The chain has TRBV6-1 and TRBJ2-1; D perhaps matches TRBD1 (5 bases). CDR3 region: CASLLGLEQFF. For the CDR3, the DNA is TGTGCCAGCCTACTGGGGCTTGAGCAGTTCTTC.